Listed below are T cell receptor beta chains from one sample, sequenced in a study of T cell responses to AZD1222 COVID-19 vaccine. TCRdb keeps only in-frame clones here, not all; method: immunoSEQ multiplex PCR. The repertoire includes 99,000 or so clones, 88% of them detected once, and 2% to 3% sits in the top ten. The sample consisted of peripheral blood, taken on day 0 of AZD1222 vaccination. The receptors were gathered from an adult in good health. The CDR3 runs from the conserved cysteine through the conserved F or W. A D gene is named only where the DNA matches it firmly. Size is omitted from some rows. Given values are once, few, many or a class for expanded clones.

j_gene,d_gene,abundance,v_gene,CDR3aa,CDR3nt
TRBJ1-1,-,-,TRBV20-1,CSASPAKPTGRVDTEAFF,TGCAGTGCTAGTCCAGCGAAACCTACGGGGCGAGTGGACACTGAAGCTTTCTTT
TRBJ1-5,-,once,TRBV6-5,CASSYSGDQPQHF,TGTGCCAGCAGTTACTCAGGGGATCAGCCCCAGCATTTT
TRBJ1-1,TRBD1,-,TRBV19,CASSRTGSADTEAFF,TGTGCCAGTAGTAGGACAGGGAGCGCGGACACTGAAGCTTTCTTT
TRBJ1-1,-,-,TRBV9,CASSTAMNTEAFF,TGTGCCAGCAGTACGGCGATGAACACTGAAGCTTTCTTT
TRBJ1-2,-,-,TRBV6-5,CASSYTEGGYTF,TGTGCCAGCAGTTATACGGAGGGTGGCTACACCTTC
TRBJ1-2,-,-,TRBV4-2,CASSQEGDLTRGYTF,TGTGCCAGCAGCCAAGAGGGGGACCTGACGCGTGGCTACACCTTC
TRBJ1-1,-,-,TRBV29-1,CSAKNTEAFF,TGCAGCGCAAAGAACACTGAAGCTTTCTTT
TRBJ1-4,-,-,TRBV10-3,CAIRSQLGDEKLFF,TGTGCCATCCGGAGCCAGCTAGGTGATGAAAAACTGTTTTTT
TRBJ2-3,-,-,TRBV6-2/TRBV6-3,CASSYSLVKRGDTQYF,TGTGCCAGCAGTTACTCGTTAGTGAAACGGGGAGATACGCAGTATTTT
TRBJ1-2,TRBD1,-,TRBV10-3,CAISERGTGVGYTF,TGTGCCATCAGTGAGCGCGGGACAGGGGTCGGCTACACCTTC
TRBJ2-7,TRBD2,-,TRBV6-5,CASIGGWEQYF,TGTGCCAGCATCGGGGGGTGGGAGCAGTACTTC
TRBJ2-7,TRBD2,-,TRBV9,CASSVEASGNYEQYF,TGTGCCAGCAGCGTAGAGGCTAGCGGGAACTACGAGCAGTACTTC
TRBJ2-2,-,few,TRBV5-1,CASSAHGRMTGELFF,TGCGCCAGCAGCGCCCATGGCCGGATGACCGGGGAGCTGTTTTTT
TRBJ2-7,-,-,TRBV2,CAARGLDSYEQYF,TGTGCCGCTCGAGGACTGGACTCCTACGAGCAGTACTTC
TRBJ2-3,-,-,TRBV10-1,CASSDSGRGPQNTQYF,TGCGCCAGCAGTGACTCGGGGCGGGGGCCCCAGAATACGCAGTATTTT
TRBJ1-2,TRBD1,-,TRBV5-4,CASSFGGGGDYGYTF,TGTGCCAGCAGCTTTGGAGGAGGGGGCGACTATGGCTACACCTTC
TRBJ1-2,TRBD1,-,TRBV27,CASSPRGRGKGYTF,TGTGCCAGCAGTCCCCGCGGCAGGGGGAAAGGCTACACCTTC
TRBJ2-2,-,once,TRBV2,CASSEGRATGELFF,TGTGCCAGCAGTGAAGGTCGGGCCACCGGGGAGCTGTTTTTT
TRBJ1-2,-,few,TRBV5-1,CASSLERAGGYTF,TGCGCCAGCAGCTTGGAAAGGGCCGGTGGCTACACCTTC
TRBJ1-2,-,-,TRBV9,CASSPPRGNYGYTF,TGTGCCAGCAGCCCCCCCAGGGGAAACTATGGCTACACCTTC
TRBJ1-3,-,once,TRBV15,CATGFRTGSGNTIYF,TGTGCCACTGGTTTCAGGACCGGGTCTGGAAACACCATATATTTT
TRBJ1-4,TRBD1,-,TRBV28,CASSPLRTGDEKLFF,TGTGCCAGCAGCCCTCTGAGGACAGGGGATGAAAAACTGTTTTTT
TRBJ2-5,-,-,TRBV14,CASSQDRGGVWETQYF,TGTGCCAGCAGCCAAGACCGCGGCGGAGTGTGGGAGACCCAGTACTTC
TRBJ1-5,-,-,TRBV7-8,CASSPWDQPQHF,TGTGCCAGCAGCCCATGGGATCAGCCCCAGCATTTT
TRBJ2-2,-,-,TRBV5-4,CASSLLGIEAGELFF,TGTGCCAGCAGCTTGTTAGGGATCGAGGCCGGGGAGCTGTTTTTT